These 15 T cell receptor beta chains originate from one sample sequenced in a study of blood T cell repertoires in COVID-19. Here immunoSEQ multiplex PCR was the method, and the copy in TCRdb shows in-frame clones only, minus some. The sample contains 200,000 to 250,000 clones, 89% of which appear only once. The sample was peripheral blood. Every receptor here comes from a man in his fifties or sixties who had recovered from COVID-19.

The chain is built from TRBV28 and TRBJ2-4; 7 positions match TRBD1. The germline V gene has CDR1 MDHEN and CDR2 SYDVKM. Unmatched junction bases numbered 11, after V lost 5 bases and J lost 4 bases. CDR3 length: 16 amino acids. The CDR3 DNA reads as TGTGCCAGCAGTCCCCCTCCCGGGACAGAAAAAAACATTCAGTACTTC. Its protein product is CASSPPPGTEKNIQYF.

J is TRBJ1-2 and V is TRBV5-1, with D tentatively TRBD1 (6 bases). The CDR3 is 16 residues long. With 4 bases removed from V and 1 base from J, the gap between germline ends came to 17 bases. Germline V lookup: CDR1 SGHRS, CDR2 YFSETQ. Written as DNA, the CDR3 is TGCGCCAGCAGCGATCCGGGACATGGATATAACTATGGCTACACCTTC. This sequence encodes CASSDPGHGYNYGYTF.

The J gene is TRBJ2-5, the V gene TRBV19, with a tentative D call TRBD1 (6 bases). Trimming removed 3 bases at V and 5 bases at J, with 10 bases between. Per the germline V gene, CDR1 is LNHDA and CDR2 is SQIVND (reference sequence). This CDR3 has 13 amino acids. In nucleotides, the CDR3 is TGTGCCAGTAGTATCTTGCAGGGGGAGACCCAGTACTTC. Protein product: CASSILQGETQYF.

The chain uses TRBV10-3 and TRBJ2-1; 10 nucleotides agree with TRBD2. This CDR3 contains 15 residues. V lost 0 bases to trimming and J lost 8 bases; unmatched junction nucleotides: 4. Germline V gives CDR1 ENHRY, CDR2 SYGVKD. Written as DNA, the CDR3 is TGTGCCATCAGTGAGTCGCTAGCGGGAGTTTATGAGCAGTTCTTC. Its translation is CAISESLAGVYEQFF.

The CDR3 sequence is CASSQDHSTNYGYTF. The CDR3 region has the DNA TGTGCCAGCAGCCAAGACCACTCAACTAACTATGGCTACACCTTC. The chain carries TRBV14 and TRBJ1-2; the D is unclear. Between the trimmed V and J ends, which lost 0 bases and 0 bases, there was a span of 8 bases. Per germline, CDR1 SGHDN and CDR2 FVKESK. The CDR3 contains 15 residues.

J is TRBJ2-1 and V is TRBV4-1, with 7 bases that match TRBD2. The CDR3 consists of 17 residues. Germline assignment: CDR1 MGHRA and CDR2 YSYEKL. V gave up 3 bases and J gave up 0 bases; unmatched junction bases: 8. The CDR3 DNA follows: TGCGCCAGCAGCCACCAACTAGCGCCTAGCTCCTACAATGAGCAGTTCTTC. Translating it yields CASSHQLAPSSYNEQFF.

In this sample, this clone turned up once. This chain connects TRBV30 to TRBJ1-6; D is uncertain. This CDR3 is 16 amino acids long. From germline, CDR1 is GTSNPN and CDR2 SVGIG (reference sequence). The V end was cut by 3 bases, the J end by 0 bases, with 12 bases between. CDR3 loop: CAWSPMRGSYNSPLHF. The CDR3 nucleotides are TGTGCCTGGAGCCCTATGCGGGGCTCCTATAATTCACCCCTCCACTTT.

The chain recombines TRBV7-6 with TRBJ2-2; tentative D call: TRBD2 (5 bases). The germline gives CDR1 SGHVS, CDR2 FNYEAQ. The CDR3 sequence is 16 residues long. The V and J ends lost 1 base and 4 bases respectively, with 13 bases between them. The CDR3: CASSLVVRAGTGELFF. Here the CDR3 DNA reads TGTGCCAGCAGCTTAGTGGTTAGGGCGGGCACCGGGGAGCTGTTTTTT.

The chain carries TRBV5-4 and TRBJ1-6, with D tentatively TRBD1 (6 bases). Germline V gene lookup returns CDR1 SGHNT and CDR2 YYREEE (reference sequence). CDR3 length: 15 residues. V was trimmed by 4 bases and J by 8 bases, leaving 16 bases between them. CDR3 sequence reads: CASSGYSGGDSPLHF. The DNA of the CDR3 is TGTGCCAGCAGCGGATATTCTGGGGGCGATTCACCCCTCCACTTT. The variable domain in full, completed from reference TRBV5-4 and TRBJ1-6, reads ETGVTQSPTHLIKTRGQQVTLRCSSQSGHNTVSWYQQALGQGPQFIFQYYREEENGRGNFPPRFSGLQFPNYSSELNVNALELDDSALYLCASSGYSGGDSPLHFGNGTRLTVT.

The chain is built from TRBV5-1 and TRBJ1-6; D possibly corresponds to TRBD1 (6 bases). Trimming cost V 2 bases and J 10 bases, with 16 bases left between them. Germline V lookup: CDR1 SGHRS, CDR2 YFSETQ. The CDR3 length is 15 residues. The chain's CDR3 is CASSFAGGGDSPLHF. In nucleotides, the CDR3 is TGCGCCAGCAGCTTTGCGGGGGGGGGCGACTCACCCCTCCACTTT. The whole variable domain, remainder taken from reference TRBV5-1 and TRBJ1-6, is KAGVTQTPRYLIKTRGQQVTLSCSPISGHRSVSWYQQTPGQGLQFLFEYFSETQRNKGNFPGRFSGRQFSNSRSEMNVSTLELGDSALYLCASSFAGGGDSPLHFGNGTRLTVT.

The table lists this clone with a few counts. The chain uses TRBV7-9 and TRBJ1-5; D is ambiguous. Trimming shortened V by 3 bases and J by 4 bases, and 10 bases separated the two germline ends. This CDR3 has 14 residues. In germline, CDR1 is SEHNR, CDR2 FQNEAQ (reference sequence). The CDR3 loop is CASSFNSGNQPQHF. In DNA form, the CDR3 reads TGTGCCAGCAGCTTCAACAGTGGGAATCAGCCCCAGCATTTT.

The chain combines TRBV7-2 with TRBJ2-1, with 10 bases lining up with TRBD2. Germline V lookup: CDR1 SGHTA, CDR2 FQGNSA. The V and J ends lost 3 bases and 8 bases, in that order; junction bases with no gene match: 4. CDR3 length: 14 amino acids. CDR3 sequence: CASSLGLAFDEQFF. DNA for the CDR3: TGTGCCAGCAGCTTGGGACTAGCGTTCGATGAGCAGTTCTTC.

The chain uses TRBV7-9 and TRBJ2-1; 13 bases fit TRBD2. Trimming cost V 1 base and J 8 bases; bases outside gene matches: 8. The CDR3 sequence is 17 residues long. Germline V lookup: CDR1 SEHNR, CDR2 FQNEAQ (reference sequence). The CDR3 is CASSLVRGTSGNDEQFF. In DNA form, the CDR3 reads TGTGCCAGCAGCTTAGTACGGGGGACTAGCGGGAACGATGAGCAGTTCTTC.

The chain links TRBV20-1 to TRBJ2-2; TRBD2 is a possible D gene (7 bases). This CDR3 comprises 11 residues. V lost 5 bases, J lost 9 bases, and 10 bases lay in between. Germline lookup yields CDR1 DFQATT and CDR2 SNEGSKA (reference sequence). CDR3 sequence: CSAPGGRELFF. The CDR3 nucleotides read TGCAGTGCTCCGGGGGGCCGGGAGCTGTTTTTT.

The CDR3 reads CASSLSSYEQYF. CDR3 nucleotide sequence: TGTGCCAGCAGTTTGAGCTCCTACGAGCAGTACTTC. The chain is built from TRBV28 and TRBJ2-7, with D unresolved. CDR3 length equals 12 residues. Per the germline V gene, CDR1 is MDHEN and CDR2 is SYDVKM. V was cut by 3 bases and J by 0 bases, with 3 bases left in between.